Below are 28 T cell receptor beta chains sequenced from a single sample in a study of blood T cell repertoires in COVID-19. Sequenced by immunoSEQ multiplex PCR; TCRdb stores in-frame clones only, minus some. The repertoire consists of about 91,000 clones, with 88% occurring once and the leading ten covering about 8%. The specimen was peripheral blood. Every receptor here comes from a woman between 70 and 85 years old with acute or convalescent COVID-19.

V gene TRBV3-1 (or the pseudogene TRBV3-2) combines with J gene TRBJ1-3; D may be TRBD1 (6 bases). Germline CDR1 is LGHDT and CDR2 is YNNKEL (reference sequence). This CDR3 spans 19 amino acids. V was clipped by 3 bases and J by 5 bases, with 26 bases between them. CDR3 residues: CASSQGGLPKQGYRNTIYF. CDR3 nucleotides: TGTGCCAGCAGCCAGGGGGGGTTACCAAAACAGGGTTATAGAAACACCATATATTTT.

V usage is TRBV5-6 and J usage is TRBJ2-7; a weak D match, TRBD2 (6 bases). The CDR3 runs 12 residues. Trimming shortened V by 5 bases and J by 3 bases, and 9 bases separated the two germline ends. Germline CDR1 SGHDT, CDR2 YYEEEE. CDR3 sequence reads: CASRRLGYEQYF. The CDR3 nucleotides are TGTGCCAGCAGAAGACTAGGCTACGAGCAGTACTTC. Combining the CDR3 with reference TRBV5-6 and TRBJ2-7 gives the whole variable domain DAGVTQSPTHLIKTRGQQVTLRCSPKSGHDTVSWYQQALGQGPQFIFQYYEEEERQRGNFPDRFSGHQFPNYSSELNVNALLLGDSALYLCASRRLGYEQYFGPGTRLTVT.

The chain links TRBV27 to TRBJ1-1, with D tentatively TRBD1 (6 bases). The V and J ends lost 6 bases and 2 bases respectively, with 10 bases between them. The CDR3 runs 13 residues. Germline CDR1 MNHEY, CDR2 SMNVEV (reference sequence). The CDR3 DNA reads TGTGCCAGCAGAAGGACAGCTAACACTGAAGCTTTCTTT. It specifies CASRRTANTEAFF.

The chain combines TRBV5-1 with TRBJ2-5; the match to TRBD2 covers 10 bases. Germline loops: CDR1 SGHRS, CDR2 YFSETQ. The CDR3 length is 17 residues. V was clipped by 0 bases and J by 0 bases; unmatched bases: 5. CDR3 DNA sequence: TGCGCCAGCAGCTTGGTGGGACTAGCGACGTACCAAGAGACCCAGTACTTC. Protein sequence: CASSLVGLATYQETQYF.

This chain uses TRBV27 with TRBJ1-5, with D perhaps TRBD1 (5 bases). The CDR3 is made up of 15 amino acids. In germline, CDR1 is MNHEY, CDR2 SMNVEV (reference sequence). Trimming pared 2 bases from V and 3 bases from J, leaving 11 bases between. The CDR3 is CASSLGPGNNQPQHF. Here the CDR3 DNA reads TGTGCCAGCAGTTTAGGGCCAGGGAACAATCAGCCCCAGCATTTT.

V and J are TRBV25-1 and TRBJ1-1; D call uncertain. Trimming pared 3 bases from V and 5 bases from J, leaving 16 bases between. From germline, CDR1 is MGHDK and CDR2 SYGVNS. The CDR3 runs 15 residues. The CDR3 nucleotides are TGTGCCAGCAGTGAGGTGGAGGGAAGTATAACTGAAGCTTTCTTT. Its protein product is CASSEVEGSITEAFF.

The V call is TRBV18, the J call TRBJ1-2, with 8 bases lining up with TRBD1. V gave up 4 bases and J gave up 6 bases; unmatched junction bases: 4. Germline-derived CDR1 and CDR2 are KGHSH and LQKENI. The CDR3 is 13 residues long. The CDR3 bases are TGTGCCAGCTCACAAGGACAGGGCGATGGCTACACCTTC. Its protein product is CASSQGQGDGYTF.

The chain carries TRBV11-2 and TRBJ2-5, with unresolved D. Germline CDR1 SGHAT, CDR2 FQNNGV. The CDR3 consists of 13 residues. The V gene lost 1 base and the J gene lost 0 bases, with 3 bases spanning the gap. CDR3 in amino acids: CASSLAYQETQYF. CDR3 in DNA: TGTGCCAGCAGCTTAGCATACCAAGAGACCCAGTACTTC.

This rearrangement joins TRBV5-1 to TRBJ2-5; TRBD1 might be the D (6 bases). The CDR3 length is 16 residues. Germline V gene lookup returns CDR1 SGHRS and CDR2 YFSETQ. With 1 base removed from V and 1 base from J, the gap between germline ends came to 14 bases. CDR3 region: CASSLTWTEIQETQYF. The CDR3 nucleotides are TGCGCCAGCAGCTTGACGTGGACAGAGATCCAAGAGACCCAGTACTTC.

CDR3 DNA sequence: TGTGCCAGCAGTGAATTGGGACAGGGGCAAGAGACCCAGTACTTC. Translation gives CASSELGQGQETQYF. The chain has TRBV2 and TRBJ2-5; 10 bases agree with TRBD1. The CDR3 is 15 amino acids. V lost 2 bases, J lost 2 bases, and 2 bases stayed unmatched. Germline values: CDR1 SNHLY, CDR2 FYNNEI.

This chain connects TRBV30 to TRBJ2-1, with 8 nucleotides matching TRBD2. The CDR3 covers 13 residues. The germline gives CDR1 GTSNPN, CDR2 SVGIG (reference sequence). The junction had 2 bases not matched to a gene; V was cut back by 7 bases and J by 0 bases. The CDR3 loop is CAYGTSSYNEQFF. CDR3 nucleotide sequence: TGTGCCTATGGGACTAGCTCCTACAATGAGCAGTTCTTC.

Written as DNA, the CDR3 is TGTGCCAGCAGCCTAAATGGACAGGGGTCGTATTCACCCCTCCACTTT. Residues: CASSLNGQGSYSPLHF. The chain recombines TRBV5-5 with TRBJ1-6, with TRBD1 matching 9 bases. V was pared by 4 bases and J by 8 bases, with 10 bases of the junction left unmatched. Germline CDR1 and CDR2: SGHKS and YYEKEE (reference sequence). This CDR3 spans 16 amino acids.

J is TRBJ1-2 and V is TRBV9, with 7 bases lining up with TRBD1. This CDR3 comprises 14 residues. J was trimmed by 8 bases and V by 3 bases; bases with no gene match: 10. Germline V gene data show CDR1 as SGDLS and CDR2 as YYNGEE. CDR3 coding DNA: TGTGCCAGCAGCGACACGACAGGGAATGGAGGCTACACCTTC. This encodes CASSDTTGNGGYTF.

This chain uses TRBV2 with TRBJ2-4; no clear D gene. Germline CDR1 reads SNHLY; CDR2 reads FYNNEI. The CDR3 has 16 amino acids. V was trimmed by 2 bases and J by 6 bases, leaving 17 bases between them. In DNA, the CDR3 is TGTGCCAGCAGTGAATTTACACCCGATCCGGGAAACATTCAGTACTTC. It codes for CASSEFTPDPGNIQYF. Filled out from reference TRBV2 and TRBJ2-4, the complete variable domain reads EPEVTQTPSHQVTQMGQEVILRCVPISNHLYFYWYRQILGQKVEFLVSFYNNEISEKSEIFDDQFSVERPDGSNFTLKIRSTKLEDSAMYFCASSEFTPDPGNIQYFGAGTRLSVL.

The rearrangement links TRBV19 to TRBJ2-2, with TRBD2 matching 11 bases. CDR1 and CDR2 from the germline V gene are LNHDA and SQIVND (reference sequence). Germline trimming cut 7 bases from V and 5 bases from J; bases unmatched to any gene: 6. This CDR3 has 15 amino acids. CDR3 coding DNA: TGTGCCAGTACCCTAGCGGGAGGAGGTACCGGGGAGCTGTTTTTT. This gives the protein CASTLAGGGTGELFF.

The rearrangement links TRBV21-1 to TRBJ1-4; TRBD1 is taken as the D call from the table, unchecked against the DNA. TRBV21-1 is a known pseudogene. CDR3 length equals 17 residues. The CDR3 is CASSKRDPGQGDEKLFF. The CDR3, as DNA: TGTGCCAGCAGCAAAAGGGACCCGGGACAGGGCGATGAAAAACTGTTTTTT.

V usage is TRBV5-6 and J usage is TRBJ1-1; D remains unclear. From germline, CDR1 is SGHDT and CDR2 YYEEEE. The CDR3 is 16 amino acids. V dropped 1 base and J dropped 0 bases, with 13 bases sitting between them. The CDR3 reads CASSLKTTAVNTEAFF. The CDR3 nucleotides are TGTGCCAGCAGCTTGAAGACAACAGCGGTGAACACTGAAGCTTTCTTT.

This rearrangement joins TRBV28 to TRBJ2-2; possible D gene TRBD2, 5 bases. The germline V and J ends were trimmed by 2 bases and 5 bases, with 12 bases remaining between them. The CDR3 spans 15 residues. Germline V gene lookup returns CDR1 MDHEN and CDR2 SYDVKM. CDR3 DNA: TGTGCCAGCAGTTTAACACCCCCGGGGACCGGGGAGCTGTTTTTT. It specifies CASSLTPPGTGELFF.

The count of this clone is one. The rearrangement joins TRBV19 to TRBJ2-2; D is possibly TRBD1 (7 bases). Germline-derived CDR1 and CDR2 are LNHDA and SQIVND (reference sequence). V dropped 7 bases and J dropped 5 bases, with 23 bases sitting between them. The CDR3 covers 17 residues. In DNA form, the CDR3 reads TGTGCCAGTATGGGGGGCGTTGGGACAGCGTTTACCGGGGAGCTGTTTTTT. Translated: CASMGGVGTAFTGELFF.

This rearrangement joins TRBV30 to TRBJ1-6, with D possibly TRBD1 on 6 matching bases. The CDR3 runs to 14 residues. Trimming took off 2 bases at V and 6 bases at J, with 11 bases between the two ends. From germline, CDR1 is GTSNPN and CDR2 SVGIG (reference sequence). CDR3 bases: TGTGCCTGGAGTATACAGGGTCCTAATTCACCCCTCCACTTT. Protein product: CAWSIQGPNSPLHF.

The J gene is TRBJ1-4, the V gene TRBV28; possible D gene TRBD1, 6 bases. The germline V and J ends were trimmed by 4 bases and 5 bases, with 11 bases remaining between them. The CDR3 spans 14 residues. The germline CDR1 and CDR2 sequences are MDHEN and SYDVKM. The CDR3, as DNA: TGTGCCAGCAGTTCTGGGACAAGGAATGAAAAACTGTTTTTT. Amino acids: CASSSGTRNEKLFF. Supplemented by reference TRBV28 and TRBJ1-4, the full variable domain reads DVKVTQSSRYLVKRTGEKVFLECVQDMDHENMFWYRQDPGLGLRLIYFSYDVKMKEKGDIPEGYSVSREKKERFSLILESASTNQTSMYLCASSSGTRNEKLFFGSGTQLSVL.

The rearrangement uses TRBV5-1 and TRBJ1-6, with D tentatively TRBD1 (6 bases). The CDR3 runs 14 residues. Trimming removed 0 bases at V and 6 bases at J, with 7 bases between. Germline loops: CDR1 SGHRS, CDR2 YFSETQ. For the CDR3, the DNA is TGCGCCAGCAGCTTGGACAGGGCTAATTCACCCCTCCACTTT. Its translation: CASSLDRANSPLHF.

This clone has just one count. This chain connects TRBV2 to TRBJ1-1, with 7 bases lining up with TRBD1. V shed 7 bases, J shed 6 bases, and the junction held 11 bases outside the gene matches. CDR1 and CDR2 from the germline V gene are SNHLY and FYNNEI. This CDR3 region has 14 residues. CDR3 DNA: TGTGCCAGCACTGGGACAGCGAGAAATGCTGAAGCTTTCTTT. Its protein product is CASTGTARNAEAFF. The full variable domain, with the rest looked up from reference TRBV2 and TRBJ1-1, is EPEVTQTPSHQVTQMGQEVILRCVPISNHLYFYWYRQILGQKVEFLVSFYNNEISEKSEIFDDQFSVERPDGSNFTLKIRSTKLEDSAMYFCASTGTARNAEAFFGQGTRLTVV.

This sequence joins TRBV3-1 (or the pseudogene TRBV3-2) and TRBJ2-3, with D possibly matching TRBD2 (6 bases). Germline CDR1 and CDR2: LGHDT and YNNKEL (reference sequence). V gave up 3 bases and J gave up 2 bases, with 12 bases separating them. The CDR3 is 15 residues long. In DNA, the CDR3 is TGTGCCAGCAGCCAGGGAGGACTCCCCACAGATACGCAGTATTTT. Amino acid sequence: CASSQGGLPTDTQYF.

As DNA, the CDR3 is TGTGCCAGTAGTATCAGGGATCCTGGAAACACCATATATTTT. As protein: CASSIRDPGNTIYF. This chain links TRBV19 with TRBJ1-3; possible D gene TRBD1, 5 bases. Germline CDR1 LNHDA, CDR2 SQIVND (reference sequence). Trimming shortened V by 3 bases and J by 2 bases, and 8 bases separated the two germline ends. The CDR3 runs to 14 residues.

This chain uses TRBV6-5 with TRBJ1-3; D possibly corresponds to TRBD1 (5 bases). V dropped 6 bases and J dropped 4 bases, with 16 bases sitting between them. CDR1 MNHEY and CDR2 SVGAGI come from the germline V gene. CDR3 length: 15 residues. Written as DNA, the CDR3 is TGTGCCAGCAGCTCATTTGGAGGGGTCGGAAACACCATATATTTT. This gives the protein CASSSFGGVGNTIYF.

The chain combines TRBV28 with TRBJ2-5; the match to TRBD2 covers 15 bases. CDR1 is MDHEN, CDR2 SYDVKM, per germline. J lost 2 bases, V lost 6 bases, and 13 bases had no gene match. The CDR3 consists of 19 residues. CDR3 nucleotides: TGTGCCAGCAGACTCCCAACGGGACTAGCGGGGGGAGTACAAGAGACCCAGTACTTC. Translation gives CASRLPTGLAGGVQETQYF. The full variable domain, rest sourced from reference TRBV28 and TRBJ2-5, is DVKVTQSSRYLVKRTGEKVFLECVQDMDHENMFWYRQDPGLGLRLIYFSYDVKMKEKGDIPEGYSVSREKKERFSLILESASTNQTSMYLCASRLPTGLAGGVQETQYFGPGTRLLVL.

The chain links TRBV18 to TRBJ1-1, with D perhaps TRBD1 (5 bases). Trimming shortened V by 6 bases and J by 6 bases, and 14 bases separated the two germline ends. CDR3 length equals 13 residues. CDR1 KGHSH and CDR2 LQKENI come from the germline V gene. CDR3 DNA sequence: TGTGCCAGCTCGACACGGACAACTTCTGAAGCTTTCTTT. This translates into CASSTRTTSEAFF.